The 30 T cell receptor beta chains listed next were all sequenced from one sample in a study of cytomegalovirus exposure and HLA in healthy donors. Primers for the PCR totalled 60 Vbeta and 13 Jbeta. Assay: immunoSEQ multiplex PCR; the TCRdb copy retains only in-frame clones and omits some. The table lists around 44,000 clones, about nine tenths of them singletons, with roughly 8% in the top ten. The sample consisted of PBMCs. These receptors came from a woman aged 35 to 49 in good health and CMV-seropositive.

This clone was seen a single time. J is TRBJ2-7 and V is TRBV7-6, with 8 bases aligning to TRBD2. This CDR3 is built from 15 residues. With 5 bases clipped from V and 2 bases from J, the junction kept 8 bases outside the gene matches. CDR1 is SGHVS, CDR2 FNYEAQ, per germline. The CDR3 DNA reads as TGTGCCAGCAGCCTCGGTAGCGGGGCTCCCTACGAGCAGTACTTC. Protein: CASSLGSGAPYEQYF.

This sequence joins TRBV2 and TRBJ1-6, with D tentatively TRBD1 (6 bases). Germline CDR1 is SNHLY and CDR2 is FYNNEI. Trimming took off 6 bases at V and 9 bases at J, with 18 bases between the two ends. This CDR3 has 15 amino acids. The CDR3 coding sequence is TGTGCCAGCAGCTTCACAGGGCCGACCGGTTCACCCCTCCACTTT. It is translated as CASSFTGPTGSPLHF.

In nucleotides, the CDR3 is TGTGCCAGCACGTTTGCGGGGGGCACAGATACGCAGTATTTT. Residues: CASTFAGGTDTQYF. The chain employs TRBV25-1 and TRBJ2-3; 7 bases line up with TRBD2. The CDR3 is 14 residues long. V gave up 7 bases and J gave up 1 base; unmatched junction bases: 5. Germline CDR1 and CDR2: MGHDK and SYGVNS.

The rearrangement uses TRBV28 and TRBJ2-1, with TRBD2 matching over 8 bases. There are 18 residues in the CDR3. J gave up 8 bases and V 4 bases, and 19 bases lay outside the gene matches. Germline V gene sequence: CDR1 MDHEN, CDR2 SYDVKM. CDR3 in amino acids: CASSSGRMLGLAYDEQFF. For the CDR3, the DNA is TGTGCCAGCAGTTCAGGAAGGATGTTAGGACTAGCTTACGATGAGCAGTTCTTC.

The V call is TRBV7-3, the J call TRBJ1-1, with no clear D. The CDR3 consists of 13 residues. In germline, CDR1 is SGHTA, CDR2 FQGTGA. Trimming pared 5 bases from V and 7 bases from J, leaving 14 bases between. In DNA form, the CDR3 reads TGTGCCAGCAGCGTCGCGACCTCGGGTGAAGCTTTCTTT. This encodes CASSVATSGEAFF.

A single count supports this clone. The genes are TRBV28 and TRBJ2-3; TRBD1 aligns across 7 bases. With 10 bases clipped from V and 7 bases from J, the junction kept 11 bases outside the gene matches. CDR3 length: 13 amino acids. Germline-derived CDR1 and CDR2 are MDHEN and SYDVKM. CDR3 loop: CATSGTAVNTQYF. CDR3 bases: TGTGCCACCTCGGGGACAGCCGTGAATACGCAGTATTTT. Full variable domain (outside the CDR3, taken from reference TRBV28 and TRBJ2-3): DVKVTQSSRYLVKRTGEKVFLECVQDMDHENMFWYRQDPGLGLRLIYFSYDVKMKEKGDIPEGYSVSREKKERFSLILESASTNQTSMYLCATSGTAVNTQYFGPGTRLTVL.

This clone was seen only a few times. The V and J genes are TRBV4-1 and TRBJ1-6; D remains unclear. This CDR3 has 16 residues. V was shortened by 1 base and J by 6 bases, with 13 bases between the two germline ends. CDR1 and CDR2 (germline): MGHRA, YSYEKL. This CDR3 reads CASSQVRGSGNSPLHF. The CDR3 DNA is TGCGCCAGCAGCCAAGTCCGAGGAAGCGGTAATTCACCCCTCCACTTT.

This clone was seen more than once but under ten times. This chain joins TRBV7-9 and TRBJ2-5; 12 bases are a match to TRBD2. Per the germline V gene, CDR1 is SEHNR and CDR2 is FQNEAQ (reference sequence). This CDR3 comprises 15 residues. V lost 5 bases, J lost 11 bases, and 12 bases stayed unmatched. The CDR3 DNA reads TGTGCCAGCAGCATGCTAGCGGGAGGGGGTGTGGAGCAGTACTTC. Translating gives CASSMLAGGGVEQYF.

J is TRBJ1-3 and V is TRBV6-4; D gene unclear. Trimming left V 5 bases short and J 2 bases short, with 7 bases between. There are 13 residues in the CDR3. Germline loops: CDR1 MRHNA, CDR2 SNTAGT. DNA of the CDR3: TGTGCCAGCAGTAGCGAGGCTGGAAACACCATATATTTT. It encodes CASSSEAGNTIYF.

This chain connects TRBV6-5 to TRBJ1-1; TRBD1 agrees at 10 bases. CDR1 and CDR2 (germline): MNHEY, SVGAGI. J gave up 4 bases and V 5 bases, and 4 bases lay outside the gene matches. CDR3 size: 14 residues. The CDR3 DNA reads TGTGCCAGCAGTAAAGGACAGGGGGGCACTGAAGCTTTCTTT. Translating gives CASSKGQGGTEAFF.

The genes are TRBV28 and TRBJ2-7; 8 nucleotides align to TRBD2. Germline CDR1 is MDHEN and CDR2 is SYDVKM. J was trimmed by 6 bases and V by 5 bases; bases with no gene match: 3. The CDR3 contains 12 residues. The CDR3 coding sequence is TGTGCCAGCAGTAGCGGGAGCCGCGAGCAGTACTTC. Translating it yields CASSSGSREQYF.

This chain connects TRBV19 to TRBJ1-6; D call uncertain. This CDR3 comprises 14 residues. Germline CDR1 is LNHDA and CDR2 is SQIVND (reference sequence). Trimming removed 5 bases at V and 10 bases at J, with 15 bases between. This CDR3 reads CASSFAELRSPLHF. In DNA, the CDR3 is TGTGCCAGTAGTTTCGCTGAATTGCGCTCACCCCTCCACTTT.

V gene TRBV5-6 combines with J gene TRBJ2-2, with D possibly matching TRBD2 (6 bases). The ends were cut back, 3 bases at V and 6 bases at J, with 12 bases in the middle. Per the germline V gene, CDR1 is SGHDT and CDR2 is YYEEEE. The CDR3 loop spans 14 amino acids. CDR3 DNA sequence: TGTGCCAGCAGCTGGGGGACTGCACCCGGGGAGCTGTTTTTT. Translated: CASSWGTAPGELFF.

CDR3 amino acids: CASSFQRQGGGYTF. CDR3 sequence (DNA): TGTGCCAGCAGTTTCCAAAGACAGGGCGGTGGCTACACCTTC. This chain uses TRBV28 with TRBJ1-2; 7 bases agree with TRBD1. The V gene end was trimmed by 3 bases and the J gene end by 7 bases; junction bases not matched to a gene: 8. The CDR3 length is 14 residues. Germline V gene sequence: CDR1 MDHEN, CDR2 SYDVKM.

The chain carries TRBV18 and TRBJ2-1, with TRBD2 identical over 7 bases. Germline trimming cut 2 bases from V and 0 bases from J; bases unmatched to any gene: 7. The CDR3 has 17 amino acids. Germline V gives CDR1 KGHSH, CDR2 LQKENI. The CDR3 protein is CASSPSLLAGSYNEQFF. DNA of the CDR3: TGTGCCAGCTCACCAAGCTTATTAGCGGGCTCCTACAATGAGCAGTTCTTC.

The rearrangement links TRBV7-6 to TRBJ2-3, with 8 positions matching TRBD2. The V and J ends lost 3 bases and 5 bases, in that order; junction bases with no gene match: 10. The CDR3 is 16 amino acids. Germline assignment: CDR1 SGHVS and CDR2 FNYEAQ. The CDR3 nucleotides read TGTGCCAGCAGCTTCGGGGGGGCGGGGACCTTAGATACGCAGTATTTT. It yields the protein CASSFGGAGTLDTQYF.

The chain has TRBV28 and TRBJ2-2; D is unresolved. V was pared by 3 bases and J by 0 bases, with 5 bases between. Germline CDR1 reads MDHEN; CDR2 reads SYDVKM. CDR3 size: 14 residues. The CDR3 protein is CASSFGPNTGELFF. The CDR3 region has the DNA TGTGCCAGCAGTTTTGGGCCGAACACCGGGGAGCTGTTTTTT. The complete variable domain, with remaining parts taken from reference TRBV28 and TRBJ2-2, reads DVKVTQSSRYLVKRTGEKVFLECVQDMDHENMFWYRQDPGLGLRLIYFSYDVKMKEKGDIPEGYSVSREKKERFSLILESASTNQTSMYLCASSFGPNTGELFFGEGSRLTVL.

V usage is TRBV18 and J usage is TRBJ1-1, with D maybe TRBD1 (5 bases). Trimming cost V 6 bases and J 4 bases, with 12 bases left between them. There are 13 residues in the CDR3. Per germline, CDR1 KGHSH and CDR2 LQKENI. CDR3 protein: CASSGGLFTEAFF. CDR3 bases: TGTGCCAGCTCGGGGGGGTTGTTCACTGAAGCTTTCTTT.

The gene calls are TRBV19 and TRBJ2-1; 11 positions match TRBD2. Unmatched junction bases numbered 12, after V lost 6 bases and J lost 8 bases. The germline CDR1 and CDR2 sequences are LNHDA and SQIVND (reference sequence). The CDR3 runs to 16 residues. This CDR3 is CASSPLAGGYGDEQFF. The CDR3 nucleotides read TGTGCCAGTAGCCCGCTAGCGGGGGGATATGGCGATGAGCAGTTCTTC.

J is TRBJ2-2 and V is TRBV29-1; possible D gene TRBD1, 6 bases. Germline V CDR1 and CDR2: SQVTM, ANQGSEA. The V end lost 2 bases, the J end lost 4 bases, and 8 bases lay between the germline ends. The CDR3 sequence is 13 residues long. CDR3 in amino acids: CSVERQATGELFF. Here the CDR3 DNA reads TGCAGCGTTGAACGACAGGCCACCGGGGAGCTGTTTTTT.

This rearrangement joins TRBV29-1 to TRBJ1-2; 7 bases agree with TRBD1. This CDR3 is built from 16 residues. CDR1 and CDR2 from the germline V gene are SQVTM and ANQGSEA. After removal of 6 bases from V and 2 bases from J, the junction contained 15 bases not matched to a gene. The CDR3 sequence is CSVGGQDNRGNYGYTF. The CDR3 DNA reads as TGCAGCGTGGGCGGACAGGACAACCGGGGGAACTATGGCTACACCTTC.

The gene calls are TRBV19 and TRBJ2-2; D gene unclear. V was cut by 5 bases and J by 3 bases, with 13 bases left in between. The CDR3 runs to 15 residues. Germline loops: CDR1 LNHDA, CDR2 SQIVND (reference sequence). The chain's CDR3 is CASSPLDRDTGELFF. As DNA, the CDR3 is TGTGCCAGTAGTCCGCTCGATCGAGACACCGGGGAGCTGTTTTTT.

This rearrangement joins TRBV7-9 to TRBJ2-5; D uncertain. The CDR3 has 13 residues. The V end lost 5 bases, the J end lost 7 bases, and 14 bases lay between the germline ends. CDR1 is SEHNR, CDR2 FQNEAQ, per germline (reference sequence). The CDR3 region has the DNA TGTGCCAGCAGCACCCTTAGGAGTGTGACCCAGTACTTC. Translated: CASSTLRSVTQYF.

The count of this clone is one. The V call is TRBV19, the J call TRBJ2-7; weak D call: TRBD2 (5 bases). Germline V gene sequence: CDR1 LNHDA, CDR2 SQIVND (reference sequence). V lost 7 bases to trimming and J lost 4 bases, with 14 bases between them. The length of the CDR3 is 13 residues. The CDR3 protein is CASNLRGNYEQYF. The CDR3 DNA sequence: TGTGCCAGTAACCTCCGGGGAAATTACGAGCAGTACTTC.

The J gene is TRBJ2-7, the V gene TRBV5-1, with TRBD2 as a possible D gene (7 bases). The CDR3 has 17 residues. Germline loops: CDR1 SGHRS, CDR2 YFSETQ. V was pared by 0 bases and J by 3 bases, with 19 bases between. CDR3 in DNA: TGCGCCAGCAGCTTGGCTGGGGGGGCAGGGGCCCACTACGAGCAGTACTTC. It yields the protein CASSLAGGAGAHYEQYF.

CDR3 region: CASSLGGLGETQYF. CDR3 DNA: TGTGCCAGCAGTTTAGGAGGACTAGGAGAGACCCAGTACTTC. The V gene is TRBV27, the J gene TRBJ2-5, with TRBD2 matching over 7 bases. J was trimmed by 4 bases and V by 2 bases; bases with no gene match: 4. CDR3 length: 14 residues. CDR1 is MNHEY, CDR2 SMNVEV, per germline (reference sequence).

The CDR3 region is CASGLGSGNEQFF. The CDR3 region has the DNA TGTGCTAGTGGTTTGGGGTCCGGGAATGAGCAGTTCTTC. The chain couples TRBV12-5 to TRBJ2-1; D remains unclear. Germline V CDR1 and CDR2: LGHNT, FRNRAP. The CDR3 has 13 residues. V was cut by 1 base and J by 7 bases, with 8 bases left in between.

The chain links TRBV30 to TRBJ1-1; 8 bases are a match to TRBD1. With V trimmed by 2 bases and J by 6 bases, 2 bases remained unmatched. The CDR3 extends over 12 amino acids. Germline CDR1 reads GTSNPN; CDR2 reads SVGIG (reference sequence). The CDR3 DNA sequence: TGTGCCTGGAGTAAACAGGGGGCTGAAGCTTTCTTT. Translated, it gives CAWSKQGAEAFF.

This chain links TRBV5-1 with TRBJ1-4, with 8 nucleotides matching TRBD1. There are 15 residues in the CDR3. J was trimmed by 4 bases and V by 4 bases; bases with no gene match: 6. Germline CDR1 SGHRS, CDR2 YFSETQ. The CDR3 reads CASSIGQGGNEKLFF. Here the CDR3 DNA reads TGCGCCAGCAGCATCGGACAGGGCGGTAATGAAAAACTGTTTTTT.

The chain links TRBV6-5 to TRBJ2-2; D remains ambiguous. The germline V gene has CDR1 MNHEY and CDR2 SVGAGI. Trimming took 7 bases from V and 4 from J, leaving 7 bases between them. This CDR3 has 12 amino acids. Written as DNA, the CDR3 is TGTGCCAGCAAACCAGGCACCGGGGAGCTGTTTTTT. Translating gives CASKPGTGELFF.